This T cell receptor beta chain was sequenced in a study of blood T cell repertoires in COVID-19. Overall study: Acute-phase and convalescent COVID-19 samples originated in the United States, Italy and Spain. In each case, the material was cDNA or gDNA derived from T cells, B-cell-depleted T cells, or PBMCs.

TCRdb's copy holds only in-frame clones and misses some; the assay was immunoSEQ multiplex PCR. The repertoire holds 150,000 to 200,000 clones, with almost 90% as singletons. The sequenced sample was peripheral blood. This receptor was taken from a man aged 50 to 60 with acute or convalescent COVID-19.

The CDR3 region is CASSHGTLYGYTF. The CDR3 DNA reads TGTGCCAGCAGCCACGGGACTCTCTATGGCTACACCTTC. The chain joins TRBV3-1 (or the pseudogene TRBV3-2) to TRBJ1-2, with D tentatively TRBD1 (5 bases). V shed 3 bases and J shed 4 bases, with 9 bases lying between them. The CDR3 is 13 amino acids. Germline V gives CDR1 LGHDT, CDR2 YNNKEL (reference sequence).